The present T cell receptor (beta chain) was sequenced within a study of control samples from healthy donors and cancer patients. Here immunoSEQ multiplex PCR was the method, and the copy in TCRdb shows in-frame clones only, minus some. The sample has roughly 26,000 clones; about 81% are singletons. Per the germline V gene, CDR1 is MDHEN and CDR2 is SYDVKM. CDR3 length equals 15 residues. Trimming removed 5 bases at V and 1 base at J, with 9 bases between. The sequenced sample consisted of PBMCs. V gene TRBV28 combines with J gene TRBJ2-6; D unclear. The clonotype comes from a man aged 60 to 75 with colorectal cancer. Here the CDR3 reads CASSRSKSGANVLTF. In DNA form, the CDR3 reads TGTGCCAGCAGTCGCAGTAAATCTGGGGCCAACGTCCTGACTTTC.